This T cell receptor (beta chain) was retrieved from a study of regulatory T cells in long-lasting Graves disease. There are many counts of this clonotype. What it binds is unknown. Between the trimmed V and J ends, which lost 2 bases and 7 bases, there was a span of 24 bases. Germline CDR1 and CDR2: LGHDT and YNNKEL (reference sequence). CDR3 length: 19 amino acids. CDR3-region Arm-PCR and iRepertoire HTBI primers produced the TCR beta libraries. A single record per CDR3 protein comes from TCRdb applying MiXCR to the multiplex PCR reads. The sample includes roughly 360,000 distinct CDR3 sequences, 10% to 15% seen only once; the top ten take approximately 17%. Points from the study as a whole: With approximately 2,500 shared public clonotypes, persistent patients exceeded new patients, who shared 950 to 1,000.

Time point denoted: newly diagnosed GD, antithyroid drugs for less than 3 months. RNA isolated from PBMCs was used to make the TCR library. This sample also appeared in a second study, on T cells in Graves' hyperthyroidism and ophthalmopathy.

V and J are TRBV3-1 and TRBJ1-6; possibly TRBD1 for D (6 bases). The sample in question was peripheral blood mononuclear cells (PBMCs), obtained at new diagnosis, from a patient treated with antithyroid drugs. This receptor was identified in a woman under 30 with Graves disease. The CDR3: CASSQWPFADSGLNSPLHF. The CDR3, as DNA: TGTGCCAGCAGCCAATGGCCTTTTGCGGACAGTGGACTGAATTCACCCCTCCACTTT.